This TCR beta chain comes out of a study of shared clonotypes between healthy human individuals. Generated by immunoSEQ multiplex PCR, the TCRdb table keeps only in-frame clones and is missing some. Seen here are about 490,000 clones, roughly four fifths observed once, and the top ten hold 10% to 15%. The CDR3 sequence is 14 residues long. V was clipped by 6 bases and J by 3 bases, with 15 bases between them. Germline assignment: CDR1 SNHLY and CDR2 FYNNEI. Donors had no recently reported acute infections or vaccinations and were HIV-negative. The TCR comes from a woman in her thirties or forties in good health. Some clones in this sample may be carry-over from other donors' samples. The source material was PBMCs. This chain uses TRBV2 with TRBJ2-7, with a possible D match to TRBD2 (6 bases). This CDR3 reads CASSQSGVYYEQYF. The DNA for the CDR3 is TGTGCCAGCAGCCAATCGGGAGTATACTACGAGCAGTACTTC.